The 14 T cell receptor beta chains in this list originate from one sample, sequenced in a study of blood T cell repertoires in COVID-19. Profiled with immunoSEQ multiplex PCR; TCRdb holds only in-frame clones, not every one. The sample yields roughly 240,000 clones, about nine tenths seen once. Material for sequencing was PBMCs or T cells enriched from blood (not recorded which). The receptors were sampled from a man in his fifties who had been exposed to COVID-19.

The rearrangement uses TRBV4-2 and TRBJ2-3, with 13 bases that match TRBD2. The CDR3 covers 16 residues. Germline V gene data show CDR1 as LGHNA and CDR2 as YNFKEQ. V shed 4 bases and J 4 bases; nucleotides not matched to a gene: 5. The CDR3 region has the DNA TGTGCCAGCAGCCGCCGGACTAGCGGGAGCGCAGATACGCAGTATTTT. It is translated as CASSRRTSGSADTQYF.

This clone was recorded only once. The CDR3 sequence is CASSLLGTSETQYF. As DNA, the CDR3 is TGTGCCAGCAGCTTATTGGGGACTAGTGAGACCCAGTACTTC. The chain links TRBV11-1 to TRBJ2-5; 8 positions match TRBD2. This CDR3 comprises 14 residues. The ends lost 2 bases at V and 5 bases at J; junction bases unmatched: 4. The germline CDR1 and CDR2 sequences are SGHAT and FQDESV (reference sequence).

The gene calls are TRBV10-3 and TRBJ2-7; no clear D gene. The CDR3 has 13 amino acids. Germline values: CDR1 ENHRY, CDR2 SYGVKD. V lost 6 bases and J 1 base, leaving 10 bases between the germline ends. Here the CDR3 reads CAISDDKSYEQYV. For the CDR3, the DNA is TGTGCCATCAGCGACGACAAGTCCTACGAGCAGTACGTC.

The chain has TRBV7-3 and TRBJ2-7, with a tentative D call TRBD2 (5 bases). Deletions cut 7 bases from V and 3 bases from J, with 16 bases between. The length of the CDR3 is 14 residues. CDR1 is SGHTA and CDR2 is FQGTGA in the germline V gene. Here the CDR3 DNA reads TGTGCCAGCACCTTCTCGGACGGGAACTACGAGCAGTACTTC. Its protein is CASTFSDGNYEQYF.

The rearrangement links TRBV19 to TRBJ1-5; 7 bases map to TRBD1. The CDR3 is 11 residues long. The V gene's germline CDR1 is LNHDA and CDR2 SQIVND (reference sequence). The CDR3 nucleotides read TGTGGGACAGGTGGATATCAGCCCCAGCATTTT. Translating gives CGTGGYQPQHF.

V usage is TRBV10-3 and J usage is TRBJ2-7; weak D call: TRBD2 (6 bases). The CDR3 is 13 residues long. The V end lost 6 bases, the J end lost 4 bases, and 13 bases lay between the germline ends. Germline loops: CDR1 ENHRY, CDR2 SYGVKD. This CDR3 reads CAIRGAGQYEQYV. CDR3 nucleotides: TGTGCCATCAGAGGAGCGGGTCAGTACGAGCAGTACGTC.

The V call is TRBV4-2, the J call TRBJ2-7, with 8 bases that match TRBD2. J was trimmed by 2 bases and V by 4 bases; bases with no gene match: 10. Germline-derived CDR1 and CDR2 are LGHNA and YNFKEQ. The CDR3 spans 16 residues. The CDR3 sequence: CASSRKTSGEAYEQYF. The CDR3 DNA reads as TGTGCCAGCAGCCGGAAAACTAGCGGCGAAGCCTACGAGCAGTACTTC.

This clone has a single count. The chain recombines TRBV9 with TRBJ1-1, with D possibly matching TRBD1 (6 bases). The germline CDR1 and CDR2 sequences are SGDLS and YYNGEE. V was shortened by 4 bases and J by 6 bases, with 16 bases between the two germline ends. This CDR3 is built from 14 residues. The CDR3 DNA sequence: TGTGCCAGCAGCTTTACAGGGATTTCGGCTGAAGCTTTCTTT. This encodes CASSFTGISAEAFF.

The chain recombines TRBV5-1 with TRBJ2-5, with TRBD1 as a possible D gene (6 bases). Germline CDR1 reads SGHRS; CDR2 reads YFSETQ. The CDR3 has 15 residues. Trimming removed 3 bases from V and 1 base from J, with 13 bases in between. Here the CDR3 reads CASSYTDRTQETQYF. The CDR3 region has the DNA TGCGCCAGCAGCTATACCGACAGGACCCAAGAGACCCAGTACTTC.

CDR3 loop: CASSLGLADNEQFF. CDR3 coding DNA: TGTGCCAGCAGTTTAGGACTAGCAGACAATGAGCAGTTCTTC. The chain links TRBV28 to TRBJ2-1, with 8 bases fitting TRBD2. The CDR3 extends over 14 amino acids. Trimming at V came to 2 bases and at J to 5 bases, leaving 2 bases not matched to a gene. Germline values: CDR1 MDHEN, CDR2 SYDVKM.

The chain links TRBV5-1 to TRBJ1-6, with 9 bases lining up with TRBD1. Per germline, CDR1 SGHRS and CDR2 YFSETQ. V shed 1 base, J shed 6 bases, and the junction held 5 bases outside the gene matches. The CDR3 consists of 16 residues. CDR3 DNA: TGCGCCAGCAGCTTGTTTTTGGGACAGGGTAATTCACCCCTCCACTTT. This encodes CASSLFLGQGNSPLHF.

This clone was seen more than once but under ten times. V is TRBV11-2 and J is TRBJ2-2, with D perhaps matching TRBD1 (7 bases). Germline CDR1 is SGHAT and CDR2 is FQNNGV. The CDR3 loop spans 17 amino acids. Deletions cut 5 bases from V and 3 bases from J, with 19 bases between. CDR3 DNA sequence: TGTGCCAGCAGCCCAGGCGGGCAGGGGGGATACACCGGGGAGCTGTTTTTT. This codes for CASSPGGQGGYTGELFF.

In this sample, this clone turned up once. The chain links TRBV19 to TRBJ1-5; D may be TRBD1 (5 bases). CDR1 and CDR2 from the germline V gene are LNHDA and SQIVND (reference sequence). V gave up 7 bases and J gave up 10 bases, with 17 bases separating them. The CDR3 consists of 13 residues. Here the CDR3 DNA reads TGTGCCAGTATGCGGGAGGTAGGGGCACCCCAGCATTTT. Translation gives CASMREVGAPQHF.

J is TRBJ2-5 and V is TRBV5-1; 11 positions agree with TRBD2. V trimming: 3 bases; J trimming: 8 bases; junction bases outside the gene matches: 9. This CDR3 is 15 amino acids long. The germline V gene encodes CDR1 SGHRS and CDR2 YFSETQ. DNA of the CDR3: TGCGCCAGCAGCTACGGACTAGCGGGTGCTTCCACCCAGTACTTC. Protein: CASSYGLAGASTQYF. Combining the CDR3 with reference TRBV5-1 and TRBJ2-5 gives the whole variable domain KAGVTQTPRYLIKTRGQQVTLSCSPISGHRSVSWYQQTPGQGLQFLFEYFSETQRNKGNFPGRFSGRQFSNSRSEMNVSTLELGDSALYLCASSYGLAGASTQYFGPGTRLLVL.